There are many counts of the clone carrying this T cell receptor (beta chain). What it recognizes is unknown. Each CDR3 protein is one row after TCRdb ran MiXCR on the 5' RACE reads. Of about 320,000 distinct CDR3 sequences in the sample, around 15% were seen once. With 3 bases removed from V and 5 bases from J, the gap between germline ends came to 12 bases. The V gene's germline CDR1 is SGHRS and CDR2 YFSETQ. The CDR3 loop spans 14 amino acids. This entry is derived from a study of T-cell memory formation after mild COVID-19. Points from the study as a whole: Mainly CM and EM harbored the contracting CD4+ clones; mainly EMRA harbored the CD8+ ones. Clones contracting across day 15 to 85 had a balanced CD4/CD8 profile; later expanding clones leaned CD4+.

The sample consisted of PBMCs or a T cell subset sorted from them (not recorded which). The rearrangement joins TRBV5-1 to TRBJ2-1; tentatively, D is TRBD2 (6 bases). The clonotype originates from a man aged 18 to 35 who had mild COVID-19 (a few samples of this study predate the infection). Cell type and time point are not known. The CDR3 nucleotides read TGCGCCAGCAGCTACGGGACTCTTGACAATGAGCAGTTCTTC. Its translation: CASSYGTLDNEQFF.